The entry below gives a single T cell receptor (beta chain) sequence along with its context. The antigen remains undetermined. V was trimmed by 6 bases and J by 3 bases, leaving 5 bases between them. Germline-derived CDR1 and CDR2 are MNHNY and SVGAGI (reference sequence). The CDR3 runs 11 residues. Generated by immunoSEQ multiplex PCR, the TCRdb table keeps only in-frame clones and is missing some. The repertoire consists of over 250,000 clones, with roughly 87% occurring once and the leading ten covering roughly 1.1%. This specimen comes from a study of cytomegalovirus exposure and HLA in healthy donors. Overall study findings and caveats: Both high specificity and high sensitivity reportedly marked the classifier's diagnosis of cytomegalovirus status. Researchers catalogued around 150 TCR beta chains as cytomegalovirus-associated.

The specimen was PBMCs. The sequence came from a woman aged 30 to 39 in good health and CMV-seropositive. The rearrangement joins TRBV6-6 to TRBJ2-5; D unclear. CDR3 sequence (DNA): TGTGCCAGCAGAGAGAAAGAGACCCAGTACTTC. It codes for CASREKETQYF.